The clone carrying this TCR beta chain was counted a single time. Patients in Seattle were enrolled during active infection, then followed longitudinally. Germline values: CDR1 SGHTA, CDR2 FQGNSA. There are 15 residues in the CDR3. After removal of 2 bases from V and 3 bases from J, the junction contained 2 bases not matched to a gene. The source of the sample is a study of blood T cell repertoires in COVID-19. Study information: The United States, Italy and Spain supplied acute and convalescent COVID-19 samples. The analysed material was cDNA or gDNA that came from T cells, B-cell-depleted T cells, or PBMCs.

Authors' analysis steps: Amplifying reference gene primers gave estimates of nucleated cell counts. Method: immunoSEQ multiplex PCR; TCRdb's copy keeps in-frame clones and lacks some. V and J calls and clone size are those listed in that table; D and trimming were worked out from the DNA. Of about 370,000 clones in the sample, more than 70% were seen once. The receptor was isolated from a woman in her 30s with COVID-19, enrolled during active disease. Material for sequencing was peripheral blood. V and J are TRBV7-2 and TRBJ2-3; 10 bases are a match to TRBD2. The CDR3 loop is CASSLSSGRTDTQYF. The CDR3 DNA reads as TGTGCCAGCAGCTTATCTAGCGGGAGAACAGATACGCAGTATTTT. The full variable domain, its missing parts supplied by reference TRBV7-2 and TRBJ2-3, is GAGVSQSPSNKVTEKGKDVELRCDPISGHTALYWYRQSLGQGLEFLIYFQGNSAPDKSGLPSDRFSAERTGGSVSTLTIQRTQQEDSAVYLCASSLSSGRTDTQYFGPGTRLTVL.